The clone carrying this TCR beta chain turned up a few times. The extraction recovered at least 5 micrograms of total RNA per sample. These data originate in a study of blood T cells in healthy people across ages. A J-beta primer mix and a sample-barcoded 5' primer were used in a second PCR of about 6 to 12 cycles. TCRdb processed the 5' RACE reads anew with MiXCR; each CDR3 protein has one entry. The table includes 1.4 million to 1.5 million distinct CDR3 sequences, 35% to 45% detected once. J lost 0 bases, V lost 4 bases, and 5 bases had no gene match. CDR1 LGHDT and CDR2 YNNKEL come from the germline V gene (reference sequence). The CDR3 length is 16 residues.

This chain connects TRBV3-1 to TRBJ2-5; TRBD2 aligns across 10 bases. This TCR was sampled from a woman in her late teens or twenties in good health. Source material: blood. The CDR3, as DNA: TGTGCCAGCAGCCGTTGGACTAGCGGTAACCAAGAGACCCAGTACTTC. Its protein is CASSRWTSGNQETQYF.